A selection of T cell receptor beta chains follows, all from one sample in a study of cytomegalovirus exposure and HLA in healthy donors. Method: immunoSEQ multiplex PCR; TCRdb's copy keeps in-frame clones and lacks some. This sample carries 140,000 to 150,000 clones, more than 60% of them seen once, and the ten largest clones take about an eighth. Sequencing was carried out using PBMCs. The receptors were gathered from a man aged 35 to 55 in good health and CMV-seropositive. Each CDR3 is given with its conserved first and last residue. Fields, in order: clone size, J gene, CDR3 length, V gene, D gene, CDR3 DNA, CDR3 protein. D genes are given only for firm matches. Expanded clones are given a class, and other clones once, few, many or no size at all.

once	TRBJ1-2	14	TRBV7-6	TRBD1	TGTGCCAGCAGCCCAAAGGGGACAGGGTACGGCTACACCTTC	CASSPKGTGYGYTF
.	TRBJ1-2	14	TRBV5-1	.	TGCGCCAGCAGCTTGCTAGTGAGGGACTATGGCTACACCTTC	CASSLLVRDYGYTF
.	TRBJ2-1	15	TRBV5-1	.	TGCGCCAGCAGCTTGGAGTTTGGGCGCTACAATGAGCAGTTCTTC	CASSLEFGRYNEQFF
once	TRBJ2-1	15	TRBV28	TRBD2	TGTGCCAGCAGCTTTAGCGGGAGCTCCTACAATGAGCAGTTCTTC	CASSFSGSSYNEQFF
once	TRBJ1-1	13	TRBV25-1	.	TGTGCCAGCAGTGTGGGCCAGAACACTGAAGCTTTCTTT	CASSVGQNTEAFF
.	TRBJ1-3	14	TRBV19	.	TGTGCCAGTGATACAGGGACGTCTGGAAACACCATATATTTT	CASDTGTSGNTIYF
.	TRBJ1-3	16	TRBV7-9	.	TGTTCCAGCAGCTTATTATCCTTCGGAGGGGTCGACACCATATATTTT	CSSSLLSFGGVDTIYF
.	TRBJ2-5	15	TRBV6-1	.	TGTGCCAGCAAAGCGACGGGAGCTACTCAAGAGACCCAGTACTTC	CASKATGATQETQYF
.	TRBJ2-2	16	TRBV5-6	TRBD2	TGTGCCAGCAGCCGAAGACTAGCGGGAGTGGCCGGGGAGCTGTTTTTT	CASSRRLAGVAGELFF
.	TRBJ1-5	15	TRBV28	TRBD1	TGTGCCAGCAGCCCCCGGACAGGGGCTAATCAGCCCCAGCATTTT	CASSPRTGANQPQHF
few	TRBJ1-2	13	TRBV28	.	TGTGCCAGCAGTCTCCAGGGGACGGGAGGCTACACCTTC	CASSLQGTGGYTF
.	TRBJ2-7	14	TRBV7-2	TRBD2	TGTGCCAGCAGCTCACCGGGACTAGCAACCGAGCAGTACTTC	CASSSPGLATEQYF
few	TRBJ2-7	15	TRBV9	.	TGTGCCAGCAGCGTAGGTCTGGACAGAGTCTACGAGCAGTACTTC	CASSVGLDRVYEQYF
.	TRBJ2-2	16	TRBV5-5	TRBD1	TGTGCCAGCACCCCCTGGACAGGGCGGAACACCGGGGAGCTGTTTTTT	CASTPWTGRNTGELFF
few	TRBJ2-1	14	TRBV10-3	TRBD2	TGTGCCACTCTGGCGGGAGGCTCCTACAATGAGCAGTTCTTC	CATLAGGSYNEQFF
.	TRBJ2-3	14	TRBV5-1	.	TGCGCCAGCAGCTCCCAGCGGGCACAAGATACGCAGTATTTT	CASSSQRAQDTQYF
.	TRBJ2-3	14	TRBV5-6	.	TGTGCCAGCAGGGAGGCGGGGAGCACAGATACGCAGTATTTT	CASREAGSTDTQYF
.	TRBJ1-1	14	TRBV4-3	.	TGCGCCAGCAGCCAAGTGGTCTCCAACCGGGAGAGTTTCTTT	CASSQVVSNRESFF
.	TRBJ2-7	13	TRBV19	.	TGTGCCAGTAGCTCCCTATTTTTGTACGAGCAGTACTTC	CASSSLFLYEQYF
.	TRBJ2-2	14	TRBV6-1	TRBD2	TGTGCCAGCAGTGATTCGGGGGGTGGCGGGGAGCTGTTTTTT	CASSDSGGGGELFF
.	TRBJ1-2	13	TRBV5-4	.	TGTGCCAGCAGCTCCGACAGCATCTATGGCTACACCTTC	CASSSDSIYGYTF
.	TRBJ2-2	19	TRBV5-6	TRBD2	TGTGCCAGCAGCTGGGGGGGACTAGCGGGAGCCCGCCGCACCGGGGAGCTGTTTTTT	CASSWGGLAGARRTGELFF
few	TRBJ2-5	14	TRBV4-3	.	TGCGCCAGCAGCCAAGATGTGCGTACAGAGACCCAGTACTTC	CASSQDVRTETQYF
few	TRBJ2-1	13	TRBV30	.	TGTGCCTGGGATAGCGGCTATTACAATGAGCAGTTCTTC	CAWDSGYYNEQFF
.	TRBJ1-3	14	TRBV2	.	TGTGCCAGCAGTGTATCAAGGGGTGGAAACACCATATATTTT	CASSVSRGGNTIYF
.	TRBJ2-2	16	TRBV5-4	TRBD1	TGTGCCAGCAGCTTGCTCGGCGGGACAGGCACCGGGGAGCTGTTTTTT	CASSLLGGTGTGELFF
.	TRBJ2-3	16	TRBV5-6	TRBD2	TGTGCCAGCAGCTTGGACCTAGCGGGATACGCAGATACGCAGTATTTT	CASSLDLAGYADTQYF
.	TRBJ2-5	15	TRBV9	.	TGTGCCAGCAGCCCCTTAGTCGGGTCACAAGAGACCCAGTACTTC	CASSPLVGSQETQYF
.	TRBJ2-1	11	TRBV20-1	.	TGCAGTGCTAAAGACTACCCCGGGCAGTTCTTC	CSAKDYPGQFF
.	TRBJ2-3	12	TRBV5-6	.	TGTGCCAGCAGCTTGGTAACTAATACGCAGTATTTT	CASSLVTNTQYF
few	TRBJ1-2	13	TRBV2	TRBD1	TGTGCCAGCAGACCCGGGACAGACTATGGCTACACCTTC	CASRPGTDYGYTF
.	TRBJ2-2	17	TRBV5-4	TRBD2	TGTGCCAGCAGCCCCCAACCGGGACTAGCGGGACCCGGGGAGCTGTTTTTT	CASSPQPGLAGPGELFF
.	TRBJ1-1	15	TRBV18	.	TGTGCCAGCTCACCACCGTCACAGGGTGGCACTGAAGCTTTCTTT	CASSPPSQGGTEAFF
.	TRBJ1-3	17	TRBV19	.	TGTGCCAGTAGTACCCCACTTACAGGTTCCTCTGGAAACACCATATATTTT	CASSTPLTGSSGNTIYF
.	TRBJ2-1	15	TRBV28	.	TGTGCCAGCAGCCTTCTTACTAGCTCCTACAATGAGCAGTTCTTC	CASSLLTSSYNEQFF
.	TRBJ2-5	14	TRBV5-1	.	TGCGCCAGCAGCTTGAGGCAGGGGTTTGAGACCCAGTACTTC	CASSLRQGFETQYF
.	TRBJ1-1	17	TRBV5-1	.	TGCGCCAGCAGCTTGGAAGGGCCGATTAGTCCGGGACTTGAAGCTTTCTTT	CASSLEGPISPGLEAFF
few	TRBJ1-1	16	TRBV6-4	.	TGTGCCAGCAGTAAGACGTACAGGGTTCGTGACCCTGAAGCTTTCTTT	CASSKTYRVRDPEAFF
.	TRBJ1-4	13	TRBV2	.	TGTGCCAGCCTAACAGGAACGAATGAAAAACTGTTTTTT	CASLTGTNEKLFF
.	TRBJ2-7	14	TRBV7-6	TRBD1	TGTGCCAGCAGCTGGGGGACAGGGCGGGACGAGCAGTACTTC	CASSWGTGRDEQYF
.	TRBJ2-3	12	TRBV14	TRBD2	TGTGCCAGCAGCCGATGGACTAGTACGCAGTATTTT	CASSRWTSTQYF
.	TRBJ2-7	15	TRBV5-4	.	TGTGCCAGCAGCTCTCGAGCGGGTATTACCTACGAGCAGTACTTC	CASSSRAGITYEQYF
.	TRBJ2-1	15	TRBV7-2	TRBD2	TGTGCCAGCAGCCTAGCGGGAGGCTTCTACAATGAGCAGTTCTTC	CASSLAGGFYNEQFF
.	TRBJ1-3	17	TRBV15	.	TGTGCCACCAGCAGAGATGCCCGCCGGGACTCTGGAAACACCATATATTTT	CATSRDARRDSGNTIYF
once	TRBJ2-3	14	TRBV14	.	TGTGCCAGCAGCCAAGAATGGGGCAGTTATACGCAGTATTTT	CASSQEWGSYTQYF
.	TRBJ2-6	16	TRBV19	.	TGTGCCAGTAGTATACAGGGTAGCTCTGGGGCCAACGTCCTGACTTTC	CASSIQGSSGANVLTF